These 2 T cell receptor beta chains were sequenced from one sample in a study of blood T cell repertoires in COVID-19. TCRdb's copy holds only in-frame clones and misses some; the assay was immunoSEQ multiplex PCR. There are more than 40,000 clones in the sample; about 88% occur only once, and under 4% lies in the top ten. Material for sequencing was PBMCs or T cells enriched from blood (not recorded which). These receptors originate from a woman aged 50 to 65 who had recovered from COVID-19.

The table lists this clone with a count of one. V gene TRBV5-1 combines with J gene TRBJ1-5; D remains ambiguous. V gave up 0 bases and J gave up 2 bases, with 12 bases separating them. The germline V gene has CDR1 SGHRS and CDR2 YFSETQ. The CDR3 is 16 residues long. Here the CDR3 reads CASSLGPGGGNQPQHF. The CDR3 DNA follows: TGCGCCAGCAGCTTGGGGCCCGGCGGAGGCAATCAGCCCCAGCATTTT.

The chain recombines TRBV10-3 with TRBJ2-7, with 9 bases aligning to TRBD1. CDR3 length: 14 residues. CDR1 is ENHRY, CDR2 SYGVKD, per germline. V shed 6 bases, J shed 4 bases, and the junction held 7 bases outside the gene matches. The CDR3 bases are TGTGCCATCAGGAAGGGACAGGGAGCTTACGAGCAGTACTTC. It is translated as CAIRKGQGAYEQYF.